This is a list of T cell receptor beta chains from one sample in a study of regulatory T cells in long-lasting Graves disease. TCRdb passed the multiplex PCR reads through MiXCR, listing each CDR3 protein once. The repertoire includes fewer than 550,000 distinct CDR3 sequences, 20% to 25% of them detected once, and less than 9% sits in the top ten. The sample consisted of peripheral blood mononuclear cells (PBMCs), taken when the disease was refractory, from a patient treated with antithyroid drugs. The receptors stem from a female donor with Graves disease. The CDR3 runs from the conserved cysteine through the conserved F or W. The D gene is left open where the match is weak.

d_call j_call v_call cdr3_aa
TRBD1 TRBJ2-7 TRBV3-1 CASSQGQGYEQYF
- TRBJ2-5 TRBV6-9 CASSYPPQETQYF
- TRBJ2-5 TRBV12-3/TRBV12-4 CASALKETQYF
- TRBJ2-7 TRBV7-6 CASSLEYSCEQYF
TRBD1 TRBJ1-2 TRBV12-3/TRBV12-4 CASSTRQGLDYGYTF
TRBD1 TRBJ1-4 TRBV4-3 CASSQEFAQGYGKLFF
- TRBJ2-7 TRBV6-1 CASTLDRDYEQYF
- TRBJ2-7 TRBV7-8 CASSPAQGSSYEQYF
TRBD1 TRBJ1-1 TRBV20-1 CSASPPGQGLSGTEAFF
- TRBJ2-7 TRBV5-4 CASSSRGDSYEQYF
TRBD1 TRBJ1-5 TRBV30 CAWKDGTGRNQPQHF
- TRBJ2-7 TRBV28 CASSFSGGERSEQYF
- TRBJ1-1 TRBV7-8 CASSFQAMNTEAFF
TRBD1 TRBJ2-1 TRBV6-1 CASRLGQVYNEQFF
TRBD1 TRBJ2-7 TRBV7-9 CASSRTQTGLISYEQYF
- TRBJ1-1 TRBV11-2 CASSLWGGNTEAFF
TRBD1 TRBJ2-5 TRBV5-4 CASSLGGTGGAKTQYF
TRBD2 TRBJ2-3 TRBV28 CASTRAGDTDTQYF
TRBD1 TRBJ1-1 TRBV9 CASSLGQGASTAFF
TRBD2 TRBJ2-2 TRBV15 CATSRDRQGGTGELFF
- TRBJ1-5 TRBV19 CASSISLGGNQPQHF